The present T cell receptor (beta chain) was sequenced within a study of blood T cell repertoires in COVID-19. Germline V gene lookup returns CDR1 SQVTM and CDR2 ANQGSEA. This CDR3 contains 15 residues. V lost 0 bases, J lost 7 bases, and 16 bases lay in between. TCRdb's table, derived via immunoSEQ multiplex PCR, lists solely in-frame clones and lacks some. The sample consists of 190,000 or so clones, around 83% of them appearing once. The chain is built from TRBV29-1 and TRBJ2-1; D may be TRBD1 (6 bases). This clonotype originated in a man aged 50 to 59 with active or convalescent COVID-19. Sequencing was done on a sample of peripheral blood. CDR3 loop: CSVEDWAGELNEQFF. The CDR3 bases are TGCAGCGTTGAAGACTGGGCAGGGGAGTTGAATGAGCAGTTCTTC.